These T cell receptor beta chains were read from a single sample in a study of blood T cells in healthy people across ages. TCRdb passed the 5' RACE reads through MiXCR, listing each CDR3 protein once. The repertoire holds 550,000 to 650,000 distinct CDR3 sequences, with 27% as singletons. The data were also submitted as part of a second study, on T cells of mothers and their children.

The sequenced material came from blood. The receptors were sampled from a boy aged 2 to 10 in good health. Each CDR3 is given with its conserved first and last residue. D genes are given only for firm matches. Clone size is stated in some rows and not others, as once, few, many or a class when expanded.

v_call: TRBV20-1
clone_size: NA
d_call: NA
j_call: TRBJ2-7
cdr3_aa: CSARDMGRGGERPYEQYF
cdr3_nt: TGCAGTGCTAGAGATATGGGAAGGGGCGGAGAGCGACCCTACGAGCAGTACTTC

v_call: TRBV20-1
clone_size: few
d_call: TRBD2
j_call: TRBJ2-7
cdr3_aa: CSARVGGEQYF
cdr3_nt: TGCAGTGCTAGAGTGGGGGGGGAGCAGTACTTC

v_call: TRBV4-3
clone_size: NA
d_call: TRBD2
j_call: TRBJ2-1
cdr3_aa: CASSPEGLAGESEQFF
cdr3_nt: TGCGCCAGCAGCCCAGAGGGACTAGCGGGAGAGTCTGAGCAGTTCTTC

v_call: TRBV18
clone_size: NA
d_call: TRBD1
j_call: TRBJ2-7
cdr3_aa: CASSPSGQGYEQYF
cdr3_nt: TGTGCCAGCTCACCATCGGGACAGGGTTACGAGCAGTACTTC

v_call: TRBV12-3/TRBV12-4
clone_size: NA
d_call: NA
j_call: TRBJ2-2
cdr3_aa: CASSFLTNTGELFF
cdr3_nt: TGTGCCAGCAGTTTCCTCACGAACACCGGGGAGCTGTTTTTT

v_call: TRBV11-2
clone_size: few
d_call: NA
j_call: TRBJ2-5
cdr3_aa: CASASGGTQYF
cdr3_nt: TGTGCCAGCGCCTCCGGGGGGACCCAGTACTTC

v_call: TRBV13
clone_size: NA
d_call: NA
j_call: TRBJ2-5
cdr3_aa: CASSFNHQETQYF
cdr3_nt: TGTGCCAGCAGCTTTAACCATCAAGAGACCCAGTACTTC

v_call: TRBV5-5
clone_size: NA
d_call: NA
j_call: TRBJ2-1
cdr3_aa: CASSLHRERSYNEQFF
cdr3_nt: TGTGCCAGCAGCTTGCACAGGGAACGATCCTACAATGAGCAGTTCTTC

v_call: TRBV5-1
clone_size: few
d_call: NA
j_call: TRBJ1-2
cdr3_aa: CASSLGQSSYGYTF
cdr3_nt: TGCGCCAGCAGCCTTGGACAGTCGTCCTATGGCTACACCTTC

v_call: TRBV12-3/TRBV12-4
clone_size: NA
d_call: NA
j_call: TRBJ2-7
cdr3_aa: CASSLGVGLPGSYEQYF
cdr3_nt: TGTGCCAGCAGTTTGGGGGTGGGACTCCCGGGGTCCTACGAGCAGTACTTC

v_call: TRBV2
clone_size: few
d_call: NA
j_call: TRBJ2-2
cdr3_aa: CASSEWGWVGYANTGELFF
cdr3_nt: TGTGCCAGCAGTGAATGGGGGTGGGTGGGCTACGCGAACACCGGGGAGCTGTTTTTT

v_call: TRBV3-1
clone_size: few
d_call: NA
j_call: TRBJ1-2
cdr3_aa: CASSQGENYGYTF
cdr3_nt: TGTGCCAGCAGCCAGGGGGAAAACTATGGCTACACCTTC

v_call: TRBV9
clone_size: NA
d_call: TRBD1
j_call: TRBJ1-2
cdr3_aa: CASSVEAGGVYGYTF
cdr3_nt: TGTGCCAGCAGCGTAGAGGCAGGGGGCGTCTATGGCTACACCTTC

v_call: TRBV6-1
clone_size: few
d_call: NA
j_call: TRBJ1-2
cdr3_aa: CASSEAVSATGRGIYGYTF
cdr3_nt: TGTGCCAGCAGTGAAGCTGTGTCGGCTACGGGACGGGGAATTTATGGCTACACCTTC

v_call: TRBV5-1
clone_size: few
d_call: NA
j_call: TRBJ2-1
cdr3_aa: CASSLVASSYNEQFF
cdr3_nt: TGCGCCAGCAGCTTGGTAGCGAGCTCCTACAATGAGCAGTTCTTC

v_call: TRBV6-2/TRBV6-3
clone_size: NA
d_call: NA
j_call: TRBJ1-1
cdr3_aa: CASTRGVRGNTEAFF
cdr3_nt: TGTGCCAGCACCCGGGGTGTCAGGGGGAACACTGAAGCTTTCTTT

v_call: TRBV13
clone_size: NA
d_call: TRBD2
j_call: TRBJ2-5
cdr3_aa: CASSLDLAEETQYF
cdr3_nt: TGTGCCAGCAGCTTAGATCTAGCGGAAGAGACCCAGTACTTC

v_call: TRBV5-1
clone_size: NA
d_call: TRBD2
j_call: TRBJ2-1
cdr3_aa: CASSAGGPTEQFF
cdr3_nt: TGCGCCAGCAGTGCGGGAGGGCCGACTGAGCAGTTCTTC

v_call: TRBV2
clone_size: NA
d_call: NA
j_call: TRBJ2-3
cdr3_aa: CASSEKLAAEAQYF
cdr3_nt: TGTGCCAGCAGTGAAAAACTAGCTGCGGAAGCGCAGTATTTT

v_call: TRBV6-5
clone_size: NA
d_call: TRBD1
j_call: TRBJ1-4
cdr3_aa: CASSYSQGAREKLFF
cdr3_nt: TGTGCCAGCAGTTACTCACAGGGGGCGAGAGAAAAACTGTTTTTT

v_call: TRBV24-1
clone_size: NA
d_call: NA
j_call: TRBJ1-2
cdr3_aa: CATSDLTVLPGGYGYTF
cdr3_nt: TGTGCCACCAGTGATTTGACGGTCTTACCTGGCGGCTATGGCTACACCTTC

v_call: TRBV18
clone_size: few
d_call: NA
j_call: TRBJ1-1
cdr3_aa: CASSEGVADTEAFF
cdr3_nt: TGTGCCAGCTCAGAGGGTGTAGCAGACACTGAAGCTTTCTTT

v_call: TRBV15
clone_size: NA
d_call: TRBD1
j_call: TRBJ2-5
cdr3_aa: CATSQGQGSAETQYF
cdr3_nt: TGTGCCACCAGCCAAGGACAGGGTTCGGCAGAGACCCAGTACTTC

v_call: TRBV20-1
clone_size: NA
d_call: TRBD2
j_call: TRBJ2-1
cdr3_aa: CSARDHLSRGGWYNEQFF
cdr3_nt: TGCAGTGCTAGAGATCACCTTTCGCGGGGGGGTTGGTACAATGAGCAGTTCTTC

v_call: TRBV4-1
clone_size: once
d_call: NA
j_call: TRBJ2-5
cdr3_aa: CASSQDGYPGALLETQYF
cdr3_nt: TGCGCCAGCAGCCAAGATGGGTATCCAGGGGCGTTGTTGGAGACCCAGTACTTC

v_call: TRBV29-1
clone_size: few
d_call: TRBD2
j_call: TRBJ2-7
cdr3_aa: CSAEEGRVGEQYF
cdr3_nt: TGCAGCGCTGAAGAGGGGAGGGTAGGGGAGCAGTACTTC

v_call: TRBV3-1
clone_size: many
d_call: NA
j_call: TRBJ2-5
cdr3_aa: CASSRTGETQYF
cdr3_nt: TGTGCCAGCAGCCGTACGGGGGAGACCCAGTACTTC

v_call: TRBV4-1
clone_size: NA
d_call: NA
j_call: TRBJ2-3
cdr3_aa: CASSQEPTDTQYF
cdr3_nt: TGCGCCAGCAGCCAAGAGCCCACAGATACGCAGTATTTT

v_call: TRBV29-1
clone_size: many
d_call: NA
j_call: TRBJ2-5
cdr3_aa: CSVGPRGGETQYF
cdr3_nt: TGCAGCGTTGGTCCCAGGGGAGGAGAGACCCAGTACTTC

v_call: TRBV2
clone_size: few
d_call: NA
j_call: TRBJ2-3
cdr3_aa: CASSDWVDTQYF
cdr3_nt: TGTGCTAGCAGTGATTGGGTAGATACGCAGTATTTT

v_call: TRBV20-1
clone_size: NA
d_call: NA
j_call: TRBJ1-2
cdr3_aa: CSAREGLNGYTF
cdr3_nt: TGCAGTGCTAGAGAAGGGTTGAATGGCTACACCTTC

v_call: TRBV19
clone_size: NA
d_call: TRBD1
j_call: TRBJ2-1
cdr3_aa: CASSTQGHNEQFF
cdr3_nt: TGTGCCAGTAGTACACAGGGGCACAATGAGCAGTTCTTC